The next 5 T cell receptor beta chains were all read from a single sample in a study of T cells in Graves' hyperthyroidism and ophthalmopathy. Amplified TCR beta CDR3 regions came from RNA transcripts. An initial round of RT-PCR targeting the TCR CDR3 relied on the HTBI primer set. Each CDR3 protein is one row after TCRdb ran MiXCR on the multiplex PCR reads. The sample shows 400,000 to 550,000 distinct CDR3 sequences, around 15% of them seen only once. The specimen was blood. These receptors were collected from a woman younger than 30 with Graves' hyperthyroidism.

This clonotype was seen only a few times. The chain recombines TRBV12-3 or TRBV12-4 with TRBJ2-3, with a possible D match to TRBD2 (6 bases). The V and J ends lost 6 bases and 0 bases respectively, with 16 bases between them. The CDR3 extends over 16 amino acids. The CDR3: CASRSLGTPSTDTQYF. CDR3 coding DNA: TGTGCCAGCAGGTCCCTCGGGACTCCCAGCACAGATACGCAGTATTTT.

Turning to this clonotype: Given a much more abundant clone one base away, this may be a read error. The chain employs TRBV9 and TRBJ2-7; 12 positions match TRBD2. Germline assignment: CDR1 SGDLS and CDR2 YYNGEE. CDR3 length: 15 amino acids. After removal of 4 bases from V and 5 bases from J, the junction contained 7 bases not matched to a gene. Here the CDR3 reads CASSSRLAGADEQYV. The CDR3 region has the DNA TGTGCCAGCAGCTCACGACTAGCGGGAGCGGACGAGCAGTACGTC.

This chain links TRBV29-1 with TRBJ1-1; 12 bases map to TRBD1. Germline loops: CDR1 SQVTM, CDR2 ANQGSEA. There are 15 residues in the CDR3. The V segment lost 3 bases and the J segment 4 bases; nucleotides outside the gene matches: 6. This CDR3 is CSVEGTGGGGTEAFF. CDR3 DNA sequence: TGCAGCGTTGAGGGGACAGGGGGCGGAGGCACTGAAGCTTTCTTT.

The table lists this clonotype with many counts. The chain employs TRBV3-1 and TRBJ1-1; D uncertain. V gave up 1 base and J gave up 5 bases, with 5 bases separating them. Looked up from germline, CDR1 is LGHDT and CDR2 is YNNKEL (reference sequence). CDR3 length equals 12 residues. CDR3 protein: CASSQVQTEAFF. The CDR3 region has the DNA TGTGCCAGCAGCCAAGTGCAAACTGAAGCTTTCTTT.

This clonotype was found many times. This chain joins TRBV12-3 or TRBV12-4 and TRBJ2-6; 7 nucleotides align to TRBD1. The CDR3 consists of 16 residues. V lost 5 bases and J lost 0; bases outside the gene matches: 4. CDR3 residues: CASSPGQHSGANVLTF. CDR3 nucleotides: TGTGCCAGCAGTCCGGGACAGCACTCTGGGGCCAACGTCCTGACTTTC.